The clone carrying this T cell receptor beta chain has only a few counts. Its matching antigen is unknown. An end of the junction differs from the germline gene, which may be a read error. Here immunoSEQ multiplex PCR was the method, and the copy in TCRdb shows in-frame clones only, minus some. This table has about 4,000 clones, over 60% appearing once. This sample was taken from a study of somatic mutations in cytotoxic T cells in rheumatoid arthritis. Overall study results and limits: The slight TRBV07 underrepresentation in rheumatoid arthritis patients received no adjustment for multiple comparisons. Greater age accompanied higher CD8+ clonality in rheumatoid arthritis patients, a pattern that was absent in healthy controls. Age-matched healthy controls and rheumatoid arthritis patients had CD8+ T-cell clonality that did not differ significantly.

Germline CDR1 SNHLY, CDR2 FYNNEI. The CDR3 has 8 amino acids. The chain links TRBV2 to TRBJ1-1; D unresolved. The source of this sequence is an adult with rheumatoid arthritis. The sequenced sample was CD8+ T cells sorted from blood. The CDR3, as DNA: TGTGCCAGCAGGGAAGCTTTCTTT. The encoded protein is CASREAFF.